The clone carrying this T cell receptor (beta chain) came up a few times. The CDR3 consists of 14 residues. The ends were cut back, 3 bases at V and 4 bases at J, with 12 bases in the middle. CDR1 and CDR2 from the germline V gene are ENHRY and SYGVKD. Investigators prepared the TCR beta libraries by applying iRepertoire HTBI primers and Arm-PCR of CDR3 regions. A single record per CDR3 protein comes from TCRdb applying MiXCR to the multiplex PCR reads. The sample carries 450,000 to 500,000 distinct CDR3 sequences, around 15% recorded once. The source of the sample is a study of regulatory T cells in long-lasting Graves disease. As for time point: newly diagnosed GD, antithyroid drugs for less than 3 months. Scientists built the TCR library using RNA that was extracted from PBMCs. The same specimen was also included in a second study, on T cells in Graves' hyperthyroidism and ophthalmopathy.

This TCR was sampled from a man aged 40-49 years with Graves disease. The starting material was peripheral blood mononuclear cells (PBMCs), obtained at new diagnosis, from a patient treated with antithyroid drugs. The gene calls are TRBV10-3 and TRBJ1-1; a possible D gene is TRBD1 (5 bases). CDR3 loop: CAISDSGFSTEAFF. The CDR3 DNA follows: TGTGCCATCAGTGATTCAGGGTTTAGCACTGAAGCTTTCTTT.